These 23 T cell receptor beta chains share one sample of origin, sequenced in a study of blood T cell repertoires in COVID-19. Here immunoSEQ multiplex PCR was the method, and the copy in TCRdb shows in-frame clones only, minus some. The data hold about 110,000 clones, with 84% observed a single time. Sequences were obtained from peripheral blood. These receptors originate from a human donor in a cohort sampled during active COVID-19.

The chain uses TRBV30 and TRBJ1-6, with TRBD1 matching over 8 bases. The germline gives CDR1 GTSNPN, CDR2 SVGIG (reference sequence). CDR3 length: 14 amino acids. V shed 3 bases and J 6 bases; nucleotides not matched to a gene: 4. The CDR3 DNA follows: TGTGCCTGGAGCCGGGGACAGGCTAATTCACCCCTCCACTTT. Protein sequence: CAWSRGQANSPLHF.

The gene calls are TRBV9 and TRBJ2-7; 9 bases map to TRBD2. The ends lost 4 bases at V and 3 bases at J; junction bases unmatched: 17. Germline CDR1 reads SGDLS; CDR2 reads YYNGEE. The CDR3 is made up of 18 amino acids. In nucleotides, the CDR3 is TGTGCCAGCAGCTGCCTACTTGGCGGGAGGGCCGGTGGCTACGAGCAGTACGTC. It specifies CASSCLLGGRAGGYEQYV.

The genes are TRBV20-1 and TRBJ2-5; 10 nucleotides match TRBD2. Per the germline V gene, CDR1 is DFQATT and CDR2 is SNEGSKA (reference sequence). Losses at the gene ends were 3 bases for V and 1 base for J; bases not matched to a gene: 2. The CDR3 consists of 14 residues. In DNA, the CDR3 is TGCAGTGCTAGTAGACTAGCGGGCCAAGAGACCCAGTACTTC. Amino acids: CSASRLAGQETQYF.

The chain uses TRBV3-1 (or the pseudogene TRBV3-2) and TRBJ2-7; TRBD2 matches 10 bases. Trimming at V came to 0 bases and at J to 4 bases, leaving 9 bases not matched to a gene. There are 17 residues in the CDR3. Germline assignment: CDR1 LGHDT and CDR2 YNNKEL (reference sequence). CDR3 in amino acids: CASSQELAGSFGYEQYV. Written as DNA, the CDR3 is TGTGCCAGCAGCCAAGAACTAGCGGGATCTTTTGGGTACGAGCAGTACGTC.

The table lists this clone with a few counts. The V gene is TRBV4-3, the J gene TRBJ2-1, with 7 bases identical to TRBD2. The CDR3 runs to 16 residues. The ends lost 3 bases at V and 6 bases at J; junction bases unmatched: 11. Germline V gene data show CDR1 as LGHNA and CDR2 as YSLEER. CDR3 sequence (DNA): TGCGCCAGCAGCCAGGATAGGACTAGTAAGGCCAATGAGCAGTTCTTC. This encodes CASSQDRTSKANEQFF.

This clone was seen just once. This sequence joins TRBV14 and TRBJ2-5; 8 nucleotides match TRBD1. The ends lost 1 base at V and 4 bases at J; junction bases unmatched: 5. CDR3 length: 15 residues. Germline assignment: CDR1 SGHDN and CDR2 FVKESK. CDR3 sequence (DNA): TGTGCCAGCAGCCAAGTCAGGGGGCTGGTAGAGACCCAGTACTTC. It encodes CASSQVRGLVETQYF.

This chain connects TRBV12-3 or TRBV12-4 to TRBJ2-7; TRBD2 agrees at 7 bases. After removal of 5 bases from V and 8 bases from J, the junction contained 6 bases not matched to a gene. The CDR3 spans 12 residues. The CDR3 is CASSNRAGQQYF. The CDR3 nucleotides read TGTGCCAGCAGTAACCGAGCGGGACAGCAGTACTTC.

This clone was counted once. DNA for the CDR3: TGTGCCAGCAGTTACTCTTTCGCAGGGCCGAATGAGCAGTTCTTC. It translates to CASSYSFAGPNEQFF. The rearrangement joins TRBV6-5 to TRBJ2-1; D is perhaps TRBD1 (5 bases). V dropped 0 bases and J dropped 7 bases, with 13 bases sitting between them. Germline CDR1 and CDR2: MNHEY and SVGAGI. This CDR3 spans 15 amino acids.

The V and J genes are TRBV7-2 and TRBJ1-1; TRBD1 is a possible D gene (6 bases). Trimming took off 5 bases at V and 4 bases at J, with 17 bases between the two ends. Germline V gives CDR1 SGHTA, CDR2 FQGNSA. The CDR3 runs to 15 residues. The CDR3 region is CASSQPPGAGTEAFF. DNA for the CDR3: TGTGCCAGCAGCCAGCCCCCAGGGGCTGGCACTGAAGCTTTCTTT. The full variable domain, rest sourced from reference TRBV7-2 and TRBJ1-1, is GAGVSQSPSNKVTEKGKDVELRCDPISGHTALYWYRQSLGQGLEFLIYFQGNSAPDKSGLPSDRFSAERTGGSVSTLTIQRTQQEDSAVYLCASSQPPGAGTEAFFGQGTRLTVV.

This clone showed up just once. In nucleotides, the CDR3 is TGTGCCAGCAGAGGACAGGGTCGTAGTTATGGCTACACCTTC. Protein product: CASRGQGRSYGYTF. The V and J genes are TRBV28 and TRBJ1-2, with 8 bases lining up with TRBD1. The CDR3 sequence is 14 residues long. Germline V CDR1 and CDR2: MDHEN, SYDVKM. With V trimmed by 6 bases and J by 5 bases, 8 bases remained unmatched.

The CDR3 sequence is CASSLDVGAGYTF. DNA for the CDR3: TGCGCCAGCAGCTTGGATGTGGGCGCTGGCTACACCTTC. The V and J genes are TRBV5-1 and TRBJ1-2, with D unresolved. The V end was cut by 0 bases, the J end by 7 bases, with 10 bases between. This CDR3 region has 13 residues. CDR1 and CDR2 from the germline V gene are SGHRS and YFSETQ.

The genes are TRBV6-2 or TRBV6-3 and TRBJ2-7; 10 bases are a match to TRBD1. The trim removed 5 bases at V and 2 bases at J, leaving 3 bases unmatched. CDR3 size: 14 residues. Germline V lookup: CDR1 MNHEY, CDR2 SVGEGT. The CDR3 region has the DNA TGTGCCAGCAGTCGAGGACAGGGGGCCTACGAGCAGTACTTC. Residues: CASSRGQGAYEQYF.

The chain carries TRBV19 and TRBJ1-5; D may be TRBD1 (6 bases). This CDR3 contains 15 residues. The V gene lost 2 bases and the J gene lost 7 bases, with 15 bases spanning the gap. CDR1 is LNHDA, CDR2 SQIVND, per germline (reference sequence). CDR3 nucleotide sequence: TGTGCCAGTAGTATAATGAGACAGGACCGACAGCCCCAGCATTTT. Translating it yields CASSIMRQDRQPQHF.

The genes are TRBV7-6 and TRBJ2-7; TRBD2 matches 11 bases. The CDR3 spans 18 residues. V lost 5 bases, J lost 3 bases, and 15 bases stayed unmatched. The V gene's germline CDR1 is SGHVS and CDR2 FNYEAQ. CDR3 in amino acids: CASSRTSGSILCCYEQYF. The CDR3, as DNA: TGTGCCAGCAGCCGAACTAGCGGGAGTATTCTGTGTTGCTACGAGCAGTACTTC.

The chain carries TRBV4-3 and TRBJ1-1; D is perhaps TRBD1 (5 bases). The V end lost 1 base, the J end lost 0 bases, and 9 bases lay between the germline ends. The CDR3 covers 15 residues. From germline, CDR1 is LGHNA and CDR2 YSLEER. The CDR3 loop is CASSQGPGVNTEAFF. CDR3 sequence (DNA): TGCGCCAGCAGCCAAGGCCCGGGGGTGAACACTGAAGCTTTCTTT.

This clone was seen once. V is TRBV4-3 and J is TRBJ1-2; tentatively, D is TRBD1 (5 bases). The V end was cut by 0 bases, the J end by 5 bases, with 13 bases between. CDR1 is LGHNA, CDR2 YSLEER, per germline. This CDR3 spans 15 amino acids. CDR3 bases: TGCGCCAGCAGCCAAGAGGGGCCCCTCGGATATGGCTACACCTTC. It encodes CASSQEGPLGYGYTF.

Concerning this clone itself: The sample holds other DNA sequences that translate to the same CDR3. The chain recombines TRBV5-1 with TRBJ2-3, with 7 bases that match TRBD1. The CDR3 spans 14 residues. J lost 1 base, V lost 3 bases, and 2 bases had no gene match. Germline V lookup: CDR1 SGHRS, CDR2 YFSETQ. As DNA, the CDR3 is TGCGCCAGCAGCTCCGGACAGGGCACAGATACGCAGTATTTT. This encodes CASSSGQGTDTQYF.

The chain uses TRBV4-3 and TRBJ2-1; TRBD2 aligns across 12 bases. The CDR3 is 13 residues long. Germline CDR1 LGHNA, CDR2 YSLEER. V shed 4 bases, J shed 13 bases, and the junction held 5 bases outside the gene matches. The CDR3 DNA is TGCGCCAGCAGCCGGCTACTAGCGGGGGGACAGTTCTTC. This encodes CASSRLLAGGQFF.

The rearrangement joins TRBV6-5 to TRBJ1-2; 9 bases match TRBD1. In germline, CDR1 is MNHEY, CDR2 SVGAGI. CDR3 length: 15 residues. Losses at the gene ends were 8 bases for V and 6 bases for J; bases not matched to a gene: 13. This CDR3 is CASPGPGTGLHGYTF. The CDR3 region has the DNA TGTGCCAGCCCGGGGCCCGGGACAGGGCTCCATGGCTACACCTTC.

The chain is built from TRBV7-9 and TRBJ1-3; D is unresolved. Germline CDR1 reads SEHNR; CDR2 reads FQNEAQ (reference sequence). Trimming cost V 8 bases and J 1 base, with 15 bases left between them. CDR3 length equals 15 residues. CDR3 protein: CASVKNSGSGNTIYF. CDR3 DNA: TGTGCCAGCGTGAAAAACAGCGGATCTGGAAACACCATATATTTT.

V is TRBV11-2 and J is TRBJ1-1, with TRBD1 matching 8 bases. Germline V gene lookup returns CDR1 SGHAT and CDR2 FQNNGV. The CDR3 covers 15 residues. V lost 3 bases to trimming and J lost 5 bases; unmatched junction nucleotides: 8. The CDR3 loop reads CASSFSGQGWTEAFF. As DNA, the CDR3 is TGTGCCAGCAGCTTTAGCGGACAGGGTTGGACTGAAGCTTTCTTT.

The gene calls are TRBV5-1 and TRBJ2-3; TRBD2 agrees at 12 bases. CDR1 is SGHRS and CDR2 is YFSETQ in the germline V gene. Losses at the gene ends were 0 bases for V and 4 bases for J; bases not matched to a gene: 3. The CDR3 sequence is 16 residues long. The CDR3 here is CASSLDGTSGSDTQYF. CDR3 in DNA: TGCGCCAGCAGCTTGGACGGGACTAGCGGGTCAGATACGCAGTATTTT.

J is TRBJ2-7 and V is TRBV6-2 or TRBV6-3; no firm D call. Germline CDR1 MNHEY, CDR2 SVGEGT. The V end lost 4 bases, the J end lost 0 bases, and 16 bases lay between the germline ends. The CDR3 spans 16 residues. This chain's CDR3 is CASSSQAIWSSYEQYF. The DNA for the CDR3 is TGTGCCAGCAGTTCACAAGCGATATGGAGCTCCTACGAGCAGTACTTC.